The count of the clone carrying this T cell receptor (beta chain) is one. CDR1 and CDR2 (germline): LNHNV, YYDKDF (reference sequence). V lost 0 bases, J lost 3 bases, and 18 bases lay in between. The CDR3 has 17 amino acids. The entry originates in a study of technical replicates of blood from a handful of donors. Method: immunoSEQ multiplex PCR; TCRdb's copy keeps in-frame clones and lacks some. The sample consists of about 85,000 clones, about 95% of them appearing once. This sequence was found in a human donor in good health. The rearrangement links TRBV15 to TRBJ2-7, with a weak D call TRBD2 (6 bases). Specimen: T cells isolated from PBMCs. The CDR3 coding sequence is TGTGCCACCAGCAGAGAGGGCGGGGCAGGGAACCTCTACGAGCAGTACTTC. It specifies CATSREGGAGNLYEQYF.